This T cell receptor beta chain was captured by sequencing in a study of blood T cell repertoires in COVID-19. The CDR3 consists of 13 residues. Deletions cut 4 bases from V and 3 bases from J, with 11 bases between. Germline CDR1 and CDR2: SGDLS and YYNGEE. Data came from immunoSEQ multiplex PCR; TCRdb stores just in-frame clones and leaves some out. The sample lists roughly 220,000 clones, around 84% occurring once. The V and J genes are TRBV9 and TRBJ2-7; tentatively, D is TRBD2 (5 bases). The specimen sequenced was PBMCs or T cells enriched from blood (not recorded which). The source is a man aged 25 to 40 with acute COVID-19. This chain's CDR3 is CASSPADYYEQYF. CDR3 DNA sequence: TGTGCCAGCAGCCCGGCAGACTACTACGAGCAGTACTTC.